The present T cell receptor beta chain was sequenced within a study of early T cells in non-severe SARS-CoV-2 infection. Looking at the study overall: Chains were unpaired, as sequencing was done on bulk RNA from unsorted whole blood.

Germline V CDR1 and CDR2: KGHSH, LQKENI. After removal of 4 bases from V and 1 base from J, the junction contained 3 bases not matched to a gene. This CDR3 has 15 amino acids. This clonotype was seen at least ten times. Its target is not known. Separate cDNA molecules each had unique molecular identifiers attached to them. A single record per CDR3 protein comes from TCRdb applying MiXCR to the 5' RACE reads. The table lists over 30,000 distinct CDR3 sequences, 5.7% of them singletons. Overall study results and limits: VDJdb-based matching was biased toward anti-spike CD8 responses and missed private and CD4 specificities.

The chain recombines TRBV18 with TRBJ1-5; TRBD1 matches at 8 bases. Material: whole blood. The TCR was taken from an adult who was a healthcare worker with PCR-confirmed SARS-CoV-2 infection or an uninfected control (not recorded which). CDR3: CASSLRQGSNQPQHF. The CDR3 DNA reads TGTGCCAGCTCACTACGACAGGGGAGCAATCAGCCCCAGCATTTT.